This entry concerns a single T cell receptor beta chain. Researchers prepared the TCRbeta library using unique molecular identifiers, the study reports. TCRdb independently ran MiXCR on the PCR reads; one entry per CDR3 protein. The sample yields 900,000 or so distinct CDR3 sequences, 15% to 20% seen once. The sample is drawn from a study of T-cell reconstitution after alpha-beta-depleted transplantation in children. This clonotype was sampled from a male patient between 5 and 17 years old who had a stem cell transplant for acute lymphoblastic leukemia, so the T cells may come from the graft donor. Sequenced material: PBMCs, mostly from graft donor cells, taken 360 days after TCRalphabeta/CD19-depleted stem cell transplant.

CDR3 sequence (DNA): TGTGCCAGCAGCTTAAGGGTAGCGGGAGATCGGGAGCAGTACTTC. It encodes CASSLRVAGDREQYF. The chain has TRBV13 and TRBJ2-7; TRBD2 aligns across 9 bases. CDR1 and CDR2 (germline): PRHDT, FYEKMQ (reference sequence). The trim removed 2 bases at V and 7 bases at J, leaving 9 bases unmatched. This CDR3 is built from 15 residues.